A single sample gave rise to the 12 T cell receptor beta chains below, sequenced in a study of regulatory T cells in long-lasting Graves disease. Time point noted: persistent/refractory GD, antithyroid drugs over 5 years with positive TRAb. TCR sequences were obtained from RNA taken from PBMCs. HTBI primers from iRepertoire and Arm-PCR of CDR3 regions yielded the TCR beta libraries. Each CDR3 protein gets one entry after TCRdb re-called the multiplex PCR reads with MiXCR. The sample yields hundreds of thousands of distinct CDR3 sequences, under 25% seen once. The source was peripheral blood mononuclear cells (PBMCs), collected when the disease was refractory, from a patient treated with antithyroid drugs. The source of these receptors is a female donor with Graves disease.

This chain links TRBV5-1 with TRBJ2-7; 14 positions match TRBD2. The CDR3 loop spans 14 amino acids. Germline V gene lookup returns CDR1 SGHRS and CDR2 YFSETQ. The V segment lost 5 bases and the J segment 7 bases; nucleotides outside the gene matches: 5. The CDR3 is CASRYGLAGGEQYF. The CDR3 coding sequence is TGCGCCAGCAGATACGGACTAGCGGGAGGTGAGCAGTACTTC.

Many counts were recorded for this clonotype. This chain links TRBV15 with TRBJ1-1; no firm D call. The CDR3 length is 14 residues. Germline V CDR1 and CDR2: LNHNV, YYDKDF (reference sequence). V gave up 3 bases and J gave up 1 base, with 9 bases separating them. This chain's CDR3 is CATSSDWGNTEAFF. Here the CDR3 DNA reads TGTGCCACCAGCAGCGATTGGGGGAACACTGAAGCTTTCTTT.

The table lists this clonotype with many counts. The V call is TRBV20-1, the J call TRBJ2-7, with D unresolved. V lost 1 base and J lost 6, with 19 bases in between. This CDR3 region has 15 residues. Germline V CDR1 and CDR2: DFQATT, SNEGSKA (reference sequence). CDR3 sequence: CSARGMRNRPGEQYF. Written as DNA, the CDR3 is TGCAGTGCTAGAGGAATGAGAAACCGACCCGGCGAGCAGTACTTC.

The CDR3 loop reads CASSLADRLAKNIQYF. In DNA, the CDR3 is TGCGCCAGCAGCTTGGCCGACAGGCTAGCCAAAAACATTCAGTACTTC. The gene calls are TRBV5-1 and TRBJ2-4; a possible D gene is TRBD1 (6 bases). The V end was cut by 0 bases, the J end by 0 bases, with 10 bases between. Looked up from germline, CDR1 is SGHRS and CDR2 is YFSETQ. CDR3 length equals 16 residues.

The chain combines TRBV12-3 or TRBV12-4 with TRBJ2-1; D perhaps matches TRBD2 (6 bases). The CDR3 is 15 amino acids. Trimming left V 7 bases short and J 8 bases short, with 21 bases between. Here the CDR3 DNA reads TGTGCCAGCACCGCCAAGGGACTCTTCAAGGATGAGCAGTTCTTC. It translates to CASTAKGLFKDEQFF.

This clonotype showed up many times. The V gene is TRBV20-1, the J gene TRBJ2-7; the match to TRBD2 covers 14 bases. Per the germline V gene, CDR1 is DFQATT and CDR2 is SNEGSKA (reference sequence). The CDR3 spans 16 residues. With 6 bases clipped from V and 3 bases from J, the junction kept 10 bases outside the gene matches. The CDR3 reads CSAPGTSGSHLYEQYF. The DNA of the CDR3 is TGCAGTGCCCCCGGGACTAGCGGGAGTCACCTCTACGAGCAGTACTTC.

The chain carries TRBV9 and TRBJ2-5; TRBD2 is a possible D gene (6 bases). Trimming pared 0 bases from V and 7 bases from J, leaving 10 bases between. This CDR3 is built from 13 residues. CDR1 and CDR2 (germline): SGDLS, YYNGEE. CDR3: CASSVGLDVTQYF. DNA for the CDR3: TGTGCCAGCAGCGTAGGACTAGATGTGACCCAGTACTTC.

This clonotype has a handful of counts. The rearrangement joins TRBV28 to TRBJ2-7, with D uncertain. The V end lost 2 bases, the J end lost 3 bases, and 11 bases lay between the germline ends. This CDR3 has 14 residues. Germline assignment: CDR1 MDHEN and CDR2 SYDVKM. The CDR3 DNA sequence: TGTGCCAGCAGTTTAGTGGGAATTGACTACGAGCAGTACTTC. This gives the protein CASSLVGIDYEQYF.

Many counts were recorded for this clonotype. The chain combines TRBV28 with TRBJ1-3; D is unresolved. This CDR3 region has 15 residues. Germline V lookup: CDR1 MDHEN, CDR2 SYDVKM. V was pared by 4 bases and J by 0 bases, with 10 bases between. CDR3 residues: CASSSVRLSGNTIYF. The CDR3 DNA is TGTGCCAGCAGTTCCGTGCGCCTCTCTGGAAACACCATATATTTT. Variable domain in full (rest from reference TRBV28 and TRBJ1-3): DVKVTQSSRYLVKRTGEKVFLECVQDMDHENMFWYRQDPGLGLRLIYFSYDVKMKEKGDIPEGYSVSREKKERFSLILESASTNQTSMYLCASSSVRLSGNTIYFGEGSWLTVV.

This clonotype was counted ten times or more. The chain combines TRBV2 with TRBJ2-2; 10 positions match TRBD2. Germline CDR1 SNHLY, CDR2 FYNNEI. This CDR3 is built from 15 residues. The V gene end was trimmed by 6 bases and the J gene end by 0 bases; junction bases not matched to a gene: 1. CDR3: CASRGLAANTGELFF. CDR3 DNA sequence: TGTGCCAGCAGAGGACTAGCGGCGAACACCGGGGAGCTGTTTTTT.

The rearrangement joins TRBV11-2 to TRBJ2-2; no clear D gene. Germline values: CDR1 SGHAT, CDR2 FQNNGV. The CDR3 extends over 16 amino acids. Trimming pared 0 bases from V and 4 bases from J, leaving 12 bases between. This CDR3 is CASSLDELLGTGELFF. The CDR3 DNA sequence: TGTGCCAGCAGCTTAGATGAGTTACTGGGCACCGGGGAGCTGTTTTTT. Variable domain in full (rest from reference TRBV11-2 and TRBJ2-2): EAGVAQSPRYKIIEKRQSVAFWCNPISGHATLYWYQQILGQGPKLLIQFQNNGVVDDSQLPKDRFSAERLKGVDSTLKIQPAKLEDSAVYLCASSLDELLGTGELFFGEGSRLTVL.

This clonotype turned up a few times. The genes are TRBV5-1 and TRBJ2-4, with D tentatively TRBD1 (6 bases). Trimming took 0 bases from V and 6 from J, leaving 19 bases between them. CDR3 size: 17 residues. Germline V gene lookup returns CDR1 SGHRS and CDR2 YFSETQ. This CDR3 is CASSLEGRDTGRNIQYF. CDR3 nucleotide sequence: TGCGCCAGCAGCTTGGAGGGACGGGACACCGGACGAAACATTCAGTACTTC.